Listed below are T cell receptor beta chains from one sample, sequenced in a study of T-cell memory formation after mild COVID-19. TCRdb re-analysed the 5' RACE reads in MiXCR, keeping a single row per CDR3 protein. The repertoire consists of roughly 150,000 distinct CDR3 sequences, with approximately 14% occurring once and the leading ten covering 13% to 15%. The source material was PBMCs or a T cell subset sorted from them (not recorded which). The source of these receptors is an adult woman who had mild COVID-19 (a few samples of this study predate the infection). Cell type and time point are not known. CDR3s leave out the opening cysteine and the closing phenylalanine or tryptophan. A D gene is named only where the DNA matches it firmly.

cdr3_aa j_call v_call d_call
AISTSGVYTGELF TRBJ2-2 TRBV7-9 TRBD2
ASSPAEPSSSYEQY TRBJ2-7 TRBV5-1 .
ASSLDGQRNTEAF TRBJ1-1 TRBV5-1 .
ATSRDEAGVDEQY TRBJ2-7 TRBV15 TRBD2
ASSEANRRETQY TRBJ2-5 TRBV25-1 .
ASSLLVPSGANTGELF TRBJ2-2 TRBV11-1 TRBD2
ARTRTGRYGYT TRBJ1-2 TRBV2 TRBD1
ASSFKAKLNTEAF TRBJ1-1 TRBV12-3/TRBV12-4 .
ASSLGQGTYEKLF TRBJ1-4 TRBV5-1 TRBD1
SARDIAGANVLT TRBJ2-6 TRBV20-1 .
ASRGLSGASYEQY TRBJ2-7 TRBV27 .
ASSPRGAHGYGYT TRBJ1-2 TRBV28 TRBD1
ASSVGDRYNEQF TRBJ2-1 TRBV9 TRBD1
ASRFDGGNTEAF TRBJ1-1 TRBV7-9 .
ASTPNYGTYEQY TRBJ2-7 TRBV3-1 .
SAPAPGVGSYNEQF TRBJ2-1 TRBV20-1 .
ASSLWGPGGGGLTKNIQY TRBJ2-4 TRBV5-5 TRBD2